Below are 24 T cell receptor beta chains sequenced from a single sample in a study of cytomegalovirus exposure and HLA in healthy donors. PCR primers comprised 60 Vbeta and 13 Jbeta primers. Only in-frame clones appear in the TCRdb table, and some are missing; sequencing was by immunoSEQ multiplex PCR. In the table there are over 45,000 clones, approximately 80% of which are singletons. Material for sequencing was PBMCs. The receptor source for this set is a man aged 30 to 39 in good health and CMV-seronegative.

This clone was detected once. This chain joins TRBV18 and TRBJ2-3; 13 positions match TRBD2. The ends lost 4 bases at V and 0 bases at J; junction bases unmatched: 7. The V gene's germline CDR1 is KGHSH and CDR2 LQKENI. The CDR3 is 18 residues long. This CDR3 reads CASSLRTSGRYSTDTQYF. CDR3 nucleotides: TGTGCCAGCTCACTCCGGACTAGCGGGAGATATAGCACAGATACGCAGTATTTT.

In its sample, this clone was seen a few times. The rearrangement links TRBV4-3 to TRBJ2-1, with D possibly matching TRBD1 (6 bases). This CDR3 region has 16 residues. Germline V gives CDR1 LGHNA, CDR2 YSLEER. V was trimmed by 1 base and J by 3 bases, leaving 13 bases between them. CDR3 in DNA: TGCGCCAGCAGCCAAGCTACGGCAGGGGACTACAATGAGCAGTTCTTC. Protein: CASSQATAGDYNEQFF.

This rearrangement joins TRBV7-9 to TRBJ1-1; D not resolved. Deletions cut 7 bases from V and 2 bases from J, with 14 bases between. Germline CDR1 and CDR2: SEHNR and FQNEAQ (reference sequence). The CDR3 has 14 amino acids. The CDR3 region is CASTPRVTNTEAFF. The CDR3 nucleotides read TGTGCCAGCACCCCCCGGGTGACCAACACTGAAGCTTTCTTT.

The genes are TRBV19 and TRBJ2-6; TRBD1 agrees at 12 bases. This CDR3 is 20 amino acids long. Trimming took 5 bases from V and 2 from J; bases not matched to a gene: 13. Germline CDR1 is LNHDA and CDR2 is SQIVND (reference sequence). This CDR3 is CASSPRGDRGHPAGANVLTF. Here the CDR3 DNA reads TGTGCCAGTAGTCCCAGGGGGGACAGGGGGCACCCGGCTGGGGCCAACGTCCTGACTTTC.

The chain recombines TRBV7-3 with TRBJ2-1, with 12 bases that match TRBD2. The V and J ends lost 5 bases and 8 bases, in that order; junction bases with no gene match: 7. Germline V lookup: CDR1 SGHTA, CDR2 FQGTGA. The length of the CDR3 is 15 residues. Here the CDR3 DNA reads TGTGCCAGCAGCCCCCTAGCGGGGGGGCTCGATGAGCAGTTCTTC. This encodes CASSPLAGGLDEQFF.

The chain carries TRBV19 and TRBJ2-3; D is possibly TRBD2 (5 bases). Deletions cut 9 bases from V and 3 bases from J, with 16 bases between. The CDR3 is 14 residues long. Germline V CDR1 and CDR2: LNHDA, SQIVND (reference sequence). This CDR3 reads CASQRVGVTDTQYF. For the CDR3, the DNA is TGTGCCAGCCAAAGGGTGGGAGTGACAGATACGCAGTATTTT.

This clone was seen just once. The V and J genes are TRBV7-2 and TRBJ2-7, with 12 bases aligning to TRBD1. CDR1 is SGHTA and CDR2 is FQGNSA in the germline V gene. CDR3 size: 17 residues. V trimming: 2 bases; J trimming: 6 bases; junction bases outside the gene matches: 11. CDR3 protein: CASSLLNPGQGAGEQYF. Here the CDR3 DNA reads TGTGCCAGCAGCTTACTAAACCCGGGACAGGGGGCTGGCGAGCAGTACTTC.

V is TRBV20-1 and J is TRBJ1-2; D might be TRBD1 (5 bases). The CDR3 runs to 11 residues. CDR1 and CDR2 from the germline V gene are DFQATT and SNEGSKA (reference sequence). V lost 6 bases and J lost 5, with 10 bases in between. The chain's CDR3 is CSARGGYGYTF. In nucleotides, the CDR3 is TGCAGTGCCCGGGGGGGGTATGGCTACACCTTC.

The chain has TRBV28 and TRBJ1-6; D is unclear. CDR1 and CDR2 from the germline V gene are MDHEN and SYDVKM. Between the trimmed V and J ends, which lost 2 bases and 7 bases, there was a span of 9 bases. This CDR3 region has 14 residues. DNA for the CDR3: TGTGCCAGCAGTTTAGCGGTGGTGAATTCACCCCTCCACTTT. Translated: CASSLAVVNSPLHF.

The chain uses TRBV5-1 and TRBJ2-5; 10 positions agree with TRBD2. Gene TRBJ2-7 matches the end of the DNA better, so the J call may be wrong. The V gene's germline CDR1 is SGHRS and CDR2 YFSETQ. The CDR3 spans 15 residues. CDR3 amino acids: CASSTSSGSAYEQYF. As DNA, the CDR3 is TGCGCCAGCAGCACCTCTAGCGGGAGTGCGTACGAGCAGTACTTC.

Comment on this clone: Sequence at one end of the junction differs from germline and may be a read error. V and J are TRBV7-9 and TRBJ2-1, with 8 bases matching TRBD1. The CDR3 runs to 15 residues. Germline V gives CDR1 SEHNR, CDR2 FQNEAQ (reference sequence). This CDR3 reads CSSTKSGTGLNEQFF. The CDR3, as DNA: TGTTCCAGCACCAAATCTGGGACAGGCCTCAATGAGCAGTTCTTC. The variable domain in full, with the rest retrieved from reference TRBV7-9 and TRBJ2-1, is DTGVSQNPRHKITKRGQNVTFRCDPISEHNRLYWYRQTLGQGPEFLTYFQNEAQLEKSRLLSDRFSAERPKGSFSTLEIQRTEQGDSAMYLCSSTKSGTGLNEQFFGPGTRLTVL.

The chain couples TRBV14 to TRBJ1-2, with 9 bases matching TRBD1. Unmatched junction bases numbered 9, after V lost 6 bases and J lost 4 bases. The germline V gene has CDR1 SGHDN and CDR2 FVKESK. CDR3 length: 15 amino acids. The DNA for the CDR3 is TGTGCCAGCAGTCCCTGGACAGGGGACGCCTATGGCTACACCTTC. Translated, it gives CASSPWTGDAYGYTF.

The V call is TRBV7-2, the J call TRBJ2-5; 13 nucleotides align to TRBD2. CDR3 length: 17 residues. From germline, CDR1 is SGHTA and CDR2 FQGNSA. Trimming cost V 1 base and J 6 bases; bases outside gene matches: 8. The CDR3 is CASSLGTSGGHGKTQYF. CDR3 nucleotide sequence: TGTGCCAGCAGCTTAGGGACTAGCGGGGGCCACGGAAAGACCCAGTACTTC.

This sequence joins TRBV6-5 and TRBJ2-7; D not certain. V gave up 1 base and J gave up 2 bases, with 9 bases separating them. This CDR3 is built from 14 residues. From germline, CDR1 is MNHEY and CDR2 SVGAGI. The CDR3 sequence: CASSYYYKPYEQYF. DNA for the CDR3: TGTGCCAGCAGTTACTACTACAAGCCCTACGAGCAGTACTTC.

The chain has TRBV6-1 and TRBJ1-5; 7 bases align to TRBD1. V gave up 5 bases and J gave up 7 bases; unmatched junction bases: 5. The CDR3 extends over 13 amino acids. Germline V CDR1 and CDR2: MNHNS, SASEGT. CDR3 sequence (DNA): TGTGCCAGCAGTATTGAGGGGGCGCAGCCCCAGCATTTT. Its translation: CASSIEGAQPQHF.

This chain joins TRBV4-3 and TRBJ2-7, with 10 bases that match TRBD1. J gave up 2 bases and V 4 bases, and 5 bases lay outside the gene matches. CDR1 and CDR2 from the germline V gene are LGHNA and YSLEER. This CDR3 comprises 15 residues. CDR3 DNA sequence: TGCGCCAGCAGCCCCGGACAGGGGGATACCTACGAGCAGTACTTC. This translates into CASSPGQGDTYEQYF.

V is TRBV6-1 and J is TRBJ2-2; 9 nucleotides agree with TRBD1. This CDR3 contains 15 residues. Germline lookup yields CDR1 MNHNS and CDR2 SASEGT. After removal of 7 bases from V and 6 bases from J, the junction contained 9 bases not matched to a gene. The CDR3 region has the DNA TGTGCCAGCAACCGACAGGGGGGTTTTTCCGGGGAGCTGTTTTTT. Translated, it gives CASNRQGGFSGELFF.

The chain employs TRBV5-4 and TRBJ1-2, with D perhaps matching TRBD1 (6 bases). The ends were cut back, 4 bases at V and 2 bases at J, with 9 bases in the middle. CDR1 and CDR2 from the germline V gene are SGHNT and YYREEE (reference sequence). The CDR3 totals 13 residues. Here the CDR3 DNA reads TGTGCCAGCAGCAAGGACAGCAACTATGGCTACACCTTC. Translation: CASSKDSNYGYTF.

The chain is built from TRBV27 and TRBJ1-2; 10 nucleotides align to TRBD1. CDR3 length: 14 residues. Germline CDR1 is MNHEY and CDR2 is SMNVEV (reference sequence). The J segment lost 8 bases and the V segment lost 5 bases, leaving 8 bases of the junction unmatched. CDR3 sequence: CASSPGQGVGGYTF. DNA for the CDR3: TGTGCCAGCAGTCCCGGACAGGGGGTGGGGGGCTACACCTTC.

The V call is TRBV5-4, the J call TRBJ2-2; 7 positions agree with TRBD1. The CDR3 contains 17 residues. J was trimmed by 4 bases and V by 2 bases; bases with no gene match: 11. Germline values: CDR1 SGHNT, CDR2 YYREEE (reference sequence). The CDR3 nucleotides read TGTGCCAGCAGCTTAGGTTCCAGGGGGACGGGCACCGGGGAGCTGTTTTTT. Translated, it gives CASSLGSRGTGTGELFF.

The DNA for the CDR3 is TGTGCCACCAGCAGACTACGTCAGGCGAGCTCTGGAAACACCATATATTTT. Its protein product is CATSRLRQASSGNTIYF. The chain links TRBV15 to TRBJ1-3, with D uncertain. The length of the CDR3 is 17 residues. Trimming removed 2 bases from V and 0 bases from J, with 14 bases in between. Germline values: CDR1 LNHNV, CDR2 YYDKDF (reference sequence).

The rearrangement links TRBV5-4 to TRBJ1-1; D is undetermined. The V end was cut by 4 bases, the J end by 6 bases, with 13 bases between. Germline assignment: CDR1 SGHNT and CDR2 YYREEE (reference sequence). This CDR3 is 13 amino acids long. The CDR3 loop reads CASSAGNVAEAFF. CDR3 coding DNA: TGTGCCAGCAGCGCCGGTAATGTCGCTGAAGCTTTCTTT.

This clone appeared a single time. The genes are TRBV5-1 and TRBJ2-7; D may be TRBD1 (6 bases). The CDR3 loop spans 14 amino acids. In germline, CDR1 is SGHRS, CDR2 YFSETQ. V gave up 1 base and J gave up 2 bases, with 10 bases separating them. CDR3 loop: CASSLRQAPYEQYF. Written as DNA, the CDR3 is TGCGCCAGCAGCTTGAGACAGGCGCCCTACGAGCAGTACTTC.

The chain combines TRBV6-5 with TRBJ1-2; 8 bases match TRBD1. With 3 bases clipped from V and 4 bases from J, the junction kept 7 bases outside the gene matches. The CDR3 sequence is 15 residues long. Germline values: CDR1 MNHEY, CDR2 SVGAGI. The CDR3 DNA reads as TGTGCCAGCAGTTATGGACAGGGCGGCGGCTATGGCTACACCTTC. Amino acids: CASSYGQGGGYGYTF.